This TCR beta chain was sequenced in a study of circulating CD8 cells and anti-PD-1 response in melanoma (dated by TCRdb to about 2020). About the study as a whole: Nivolumab was given to patients intravenously at 3 mg/kg every 2 weeks. Responders were defined as patients showing complete or partial responses, and non-responders as patients showing stable or progressive disease (RECIST v1.1). The TCR repertoire analysis covered around 11 melanoma patients: 7 non-responders and 4 responders. Of the 13 patients in the melanoma cohort, anti-PD-1 was received as first-line therapy by seven patients, and prior targeted therapy or immunotherapy had been received by six patients. PD-1 on on-treatment samples was detected using a biotinylated anti-human IgG4 antibody. What the study reported, not specific to this receptor: Repertoires were mostly private between subsets, with fewer than 7.5% of TRB clonotypes shared at M1, and the greatest sharing occurred between DPOS and TIGIT. The authors pointed out that the cohort included both treatment-naive and previously treated patients, and that this mix could influence the results. The highest diversity was observed in the DNEG repertoire, similar and higher clonality was shown by the PD-1 and DPOS repertoires, and the lowest diversity was found in the TIGIT repertoires. Experiments were generally performed without replicates because of limited material. Since no tumor material could be accessed, the researchers instead assessed tumor reactivity using peptide assays on expanded sorted subsets. Only baseline and M1 samples, drawn from a small cohort with few responders, went into the published TCR repertoire comparisons.

This clonotype is termed medium-sized (0.01 to 0.1%). It has no known antigen specificity. It has no much larger one-base neighbor in the sample; base qualities were not kept. As encoded in the germline V gene (reference sequence), CDR1 is LNHDA while CDR2 is SQIVND. Clipping removes 9 bases from V and 0 bases from J, with 5 as the unmatched junction base count. The CDR3 runs 14 residues from the cysteine to the phenylalanine. CDR3 DNA is the only sequence kept; it has 42 bases, read in frame from the first base. Using a BD FACSAria II cell sorter, four subsets defined by PD-1 and/or TIGIT were sorted out of live CD3+CD8+TCRalphabeta+ cells. To characterize how relevant each subset is to anti-PD-1 therapy response, circulating CD8 T cells were sorted into four subsets based on PD-1 and TIGIT expression. From each sorted CD8 T-cell subset, both TCR alpha and TCR beta chains were sequenced. Peripheral blood was drawn before the first anti-PD-1 injection and after two and four injections. Ficoll gradient centrifugation was used to isolate PBMCs immediately. Until use, PBMCs were kept cryopreserved in liquid nitrogen in RPMI containing around 22% FCS and approximately 11% DMSO. After thawing, PBMCs were stained with a viability dye plus antibodies against CD3, CD8alpha, TCRalphabeta, PD-1 and TIGIT. The RNeasy Kit was used to extract total RNA, and all samples had a RIN greater than 7.

The sequencing machine was a NextSeq 500. Starting from about 15 ng of total RNA, TCR libraries were made with the QIAseq Immune Repertoire RNA Library Kit, Human TCR Panel. TCR libraries were sequenced on an Illumina NextSeq with a Mid Output V2 kit, using asymmetric 261x41 paired-end reads. Every TCR library was diluted to 4 nM, then pooled, denatured and loaded at about 0.99 pM. Processing in the source paper ran as follows. TCR FASTQ files were processed in the QIAGEN GeneGlobe Data Analysis Center, and downstream analysis was performed in R 3.5.2. Clonality was calculated as one minus Shannon entropy normalized by the log of the number of unique productive sequences. TRA or TRB clonotypes differing in abundance between baseline and M1 were identified within each subset by Fisher exact tests at 5% FDR. Differentially abundant clonotypes were grouped as emerging, expanding, contracting or non-expanding/contracting. Repertoire overlap between patients was measured with Morisita's overlap index. TCRdb's own reprocessing of the public reads used fastp at Q25 and MiXCR and kept productive beta chains. For every CDR3 protein sequence, its rows merge into one entry that carries the most common genes and DNA. TCRdb, not the original authors, processed these V and J calls. This sample is represented by about 1,000 distinct CDR3 sequences; around 9.7% of them were singletons. The ten biggest clones cover around 5.9% of the sample.

The rearranged segments are TRBV19 and TRBJ2-7; 10 central bases correspond to TRBD1. The clonotype originates from a human donor with melanoma. The sequenced sample was CD8+ T cells from PBMCs, obtained at baseline or after one month of anti-PD-1 therapy (not recorded which). The CDR3 protein sequence reads: CASERTGGSYEQYF. The nucleotide sequence reads as follows: TGTGCCAGCGAAAGGACAGGGGGCTCCTACGAGCAGTACTTC. When the CDR3 is completed using the reference TRBV19 and TRBJ2-7 genes on either side, the full variable domain is DGGITQSPKYLFRKEGQNVTLSCEQNLNHDAMYWYRQDPGQGLRLIYYSQIVNDFQKGDIAEGYSVSREKKESFPLTVTSAQKNPTAFYLCASERTGGSYEQYFGPGTRLTVT.